Described below is a single T cell receptor (beta chain) sequence and its context. The antigen is undetermined. This record comes from a study of response to subunit inactivated influenza vaccine. Study conclusions and caveats: After each seasonal influenza vaccination, few new T cells are recruited, the authors suggested.

The CDR3 loop spans 17 amino acids. J gave up 0 bases and V 1 base, and 6 bases lay outside the gene matches. Germline V CDR1 and CDR2: SGHAT, FQDESV (reference sequence). TCRdb independently ran MiXCR on the RT-PCR reads; one entry per CDR3 protein. The sample holds 500,000 to 550,000 distinct CDR3 sequences; less than 25% are singletons and the top ten take 2.5% to 3.5%. The data also belong to a second study, concerning T cells expressing NK-cell markers. That paper states: In generating TCR beta cDNA, 5'RACE template switching with UMIs was used. Restricting sorting to alpha-beta TCR T cells was achieved in several experiments by an anti-gamma-delta TCR antibody.

The material sequenced was CD4+ T cells sorted from PBMCs, taken 11 to 12 days after vaccination. This chain joins TRBV11-1 and TRBJ2-1; 7 bases agree with TRBD2. This TCR derives from a man in his fifties who received an inactivated influenza vaccine. In nucleotides, the CDR3 is TGTGCCAGCAGCTTAGTGGCTAGCGGAAACTCCTACAATGAGCAGTTCTTC. Protein product: CASSLVASGNSYNEQFF.